This is a list of T cell receptor beta chains from one sample in a study of monozygotic twins with inflammatory bowel disease. For each CDR3 protein, TCRdb gives one entry from its re-call of the 5' RACE reads, without DNA. Reported are about 300,000 distinct CDR3 sequences; the ten largest clones contain 5.5% to 6.5%. Specimen: blood. The receptors were sampled from a human donor with ulcerative colitis or Crohn's disease, or a healthy co-twin of an affected twin (not recorded which). Both conserved end residues are part of each CDR3.

CSAEPTGTSGHNEQFF,TRBV29-1,16,TRBJ2-1
CASSLEGSAYNEQFF,TRBV12-3/TRBV12-4,15,TRBJ2-1
CASILNTEAFF,TRBV6-6,11,TRBJ1-1
CASSSQGNSYEQYF,TRBV5-4,14,TRBJ2-7
CASSIQGGHNSPLHF,TRBV19,15,TRBJ1-6
CASSLPDRGLSGELFF,TRBV5-4,16,TRBJ2-2
CASSLGVWTEAFF,TRBV12-3/TRBV12-4,13,TRBJ1-1
CASRDHTGGSYNEQFF,TRBV12-3/TRBV12-4,16,TRBJ2-1
CASSLRTDGYTF,TRBV28,12,TRBJ1-2
CSLRGNTEAFF,TRBV29-1,11,TRBJ1-1
CASSVDDRGEGETQYF,TRBV5-1,16,TRBJ2-5
CASRVQGRLSEQYF,TRBV6-1,14,TRBJ2-7
CASSLPGLAGGPLEQYF,TRBV6-5,17,TRBJ2-7
CASSRGVQPQHF,TRBV7-2,12,TRBJ1-5
CASSHRVLGQYF,TRBV12-3/TRBV12-4,12,TRBJ2-7
CASRTQGLAGVSTITYEQYF,TRBV28,20,TRBJ2-7
CAIRGEPGQGSLEQYF,TRBV10-3,16,TRBJ2-7
CSASVGGGSSGELFF,TRBV20-1,15,TRBJ2-2
CASSELSRDRGRMNTEAFF,TRBV6-1,19,TRBJ1-1
CASRQSRSSYEQYF,TRBV6-1,14,TRBJ2-7
CATTEDMTQYF,TRBV15,11,TRBJ2-5
CSAEISGTLNYGYTF,TRBV20-1,15,TRBJ1-2
CASSDVTNTGELFF,TRBV7-9,14,TRBJ2-2
CASSYSSSGFYNEQFF,TRBV6-5,16,TRBJ2-1
CASSLPPHNEQFF,TRBV7-9,13,TRBJ2-1
CASSLLAGGVETQYF,TRBV7-7,15,TRBJ2-5
CASSLTGTGGTDTQYF,TRBV21-1,16,TRBJ2-3
CASSLVGDIGTEAFF,TRBV7-2,15,TRBJ1-1
CATSLAGGRQFDTQYF,TRBV7-2,16,TRBJ2-3
CASSFGPQETQYF,TRBV7-8,13,TRBJ2-5
CASMLAGGASADTQYF,TRBV5-1,16,TRBJ2-3
CASSPRVAGVGNEQFF,TRBV5-6,16,TRBJ2-1
CSAGWREGVEQYF,TRBV20-1,13,TRBJ2-7
CASSVADGGTYEQYF,TRBV9,15,TRBJ2-7
CASSVSTGFGYEQYF,TRBV9,15,TRBJ2-7
CASSFGGTQYF,TRBV5-4,11,TRBJ2-3
CASSSRGTSGSEEQYF,TRBV6-5,16,TRBJ2-7
CASSSAQTLGETQYF,TRBV7-2,15,TRBJ2-5
CSATSLAGGLYEQYF,TRBV20-1,15,TRBJ2-7
CSVEVGILNTEAFF,TRBV29-1,14,TRBJ1-1
CASSAQGFSYNEQFF,TRBV27,15,TRBJ2-1
CASSQTVKAYNEQFF,TRBV28,15,TRBJ2-1
CAISGLAGIDEQFF,TRBV10-3,14,TRBJ2-1
CASSSSPTNEKLFF,TRBV5-1,14,TRBJ1-4
CASSYRGRRTEAFF,TRBV7-8,14,TRBJ1-1